This T cell receptor beta chain emerged from a study of radiation and T cells in renal cell carcinoma. Study outcomes and limitations: In blood, top tumor clones expanded by 2 weeks, shrinking by 4.

Stated time point: baseline pretreatment blood. Treatment defined: 15 Gy SBRT to primary tumor, nephrectomy 4 weeks later. As concerns this clone: What it binds is not known. The junction shows a germline mismatch at one end, possibly a read error.

The V gene's germline CDR1 is LGHNA and CDR2 YSLEER. This CDR3 spans 13 amino acids. TCRdb keeps only in-frame clones here, not all; method: immunoSEQ multiplex PCR. In the table there are more than 75,000 clones, 65% to 85% of which are singletons. This chain connects TRBV4-3 to TRBJ2-3; D may be TRBD1 (6 bases). This specimen consisted of blood, obtained from a patient whose treatment included radiotherapy and nephrectomy. The TCR comes from a man in his 60s with renal cell carcinoma. The chain's CDR3 is CASSQDWTAPFHF. The CDR3 DNA is TGCGCCAGCAGCCAAGATTGGACAGCTCCCTTCCATTTT.